The text below deals with one TCR beta chain. Antigen unknown. The CDR3 is 15 amino acids. Trimming removed 6 bases at V and 7 bases at J, with 18 bases between. CDR1 MNHNY and CDR2 SVGAGI come from the germline V gene (reference sequence). The data derive from a study of blood T cells in healthy people across ages. As for the study in general: Template switching recovered approximately one barcoded beta molecule for every two T cells.

The donors, all healthy, were Caucasians living in Russia, aged roughly 6 to 100. Findings and limits, study-wide: Long-lived donors had more naive CD4+ cells and higher diversity than aged donors.

With a J-beta primer mix and a sample-barcoded 5' primer, a second PCR ran about 7 to 11 cycles. One entry per CDR3 protein results from TCRdb running MiXCR on the 5' RACE reads. The profile shows around 900,000 distinct CDR3 sequences, under 35% of them singletons. The rearrangement links TRBV6-6 to TRBJ1-4, with a possible D match to TRBD1 (5 bases). The sample comprised blood. The receptor was derived from a woman aged 80 or older in good health. CDR3 in DNA: TGTGCCAGCAGCTTCGACAGCGGTAGGGGTGAAAAACTGTTTTTT. Its translation is CASSFDSGRGEKLFF.